This T cell receptor (beta chain) appears in the sequencing data of a study of cytomegalovirus exposure and HLA in healthy donors. Broader study findings: Cytomegalovirus association was listed for 150 to 200 TCR beta chains.

It was with 60 Vbeta and 13 Jbeta primers that the PCR ran. The method was immunoSEQ multiplex PCR; TCRdb's version includes in-frame clones alone and lacks a portion of them. The sample contains about 91,000 clones, around 59% of which appear only once. Notes on this clone: Its antigen is as yet unknown.

V lost 4 bases to trimming and J lost 7 bases; unmatched junction nucleotides: 12. The length of the CDR3 is 14 residues. CDR1 is SQVTM and CDR2 is ANQGSEA in the germline V gene. The V and J genes are TRBV29-1 and TRBJ2-7; 8 positions match TRBD1. Sequenced: PBMCs. This TCR was sampled from a human donor in good health. CDR3 nucleotide sequence: TGCAGCGTTGTAGGTGACAGGGGTGGGAGAGAGCAGTACTTC. This sequence encodes CSVVGDRGGREQYF.